The source of this T cell receptor beta chain is a study of PD-1 blockade in classical Hodgkin lymphoma. A word on this clone: Its antigen is still unknown.

Time point meaning: newly diagnosed, previously untreated cHL patient sample. Using magnetic negative selection, the CD4+ T cells were separated out of thawed PBMCs. Comparators were PBMCs taken from newly diagnosed, untreated classical Hodgkin lymphoma. TCRdb's copy holds only in-frame clones and misses some; the assay was immunoSEQ multiplex PCR. The table records 20,000 to 30,000 clones, 91% of them present only once. Study-wide points: Diminished baseline TCR diversity has been reported in newly diagnosed patients relative to healthy donors. Repertoire differences have undefined causes, possibly disease activity or prior therapy.

The junction had 2 bases not matched to a gene; V was cut back by 3 bases and J by 7 bases. This CDR3 contains 15 residues. CDR1 SGHRS and CDR2 YFSETQ come from the germline V gene. What was sequenced was CD4+ T cells from blood. The TCR originated in a human donor with classical Hodgkin lymphoma. This rearrangement joins TRBV5-1 to TRBJ2-1, with 15 nucleotides matching TRBD2. The CDR3 loop is CASSWGLAGGNEQFF. DNA for the CDR3: TGCGCCAGCAGCTGGGGACTAGCGGGGGGTAATGAGCAGTTCTTC.